The T cell receptor beta chain described here comes from a study of blood T cell repertoires in COVID-19. This table comes from immunoSEQ multiplex PCR, and its TCRdb copy is limited to in-frame clones, with some not included. The table shows 350,000 to 450,000 clones, with around 91% occurring only once. Germline trimming cut 4 bases from V and 1 base from J; bases unmatched to any gene: 7. The CDR3 runs 17 residues. Germline-derived CDR1 and CDR2 are SGHRS and YFSETQ. Sequenced sample: PBMCs or T cells enriched from blood (not recorded which). The sequence derives from a man in his thirties or forties who had recovered from COVID-19. V usage is TRBV5-1 and J usage is TRBJ2-7; 14 bases match TRBD2. The CDR3 reads CASSTGTSGRSSYEQYF. CDR3 in DNA: TGCGCCAGCAGCACGGGGACTAGCGGGAGATCATCCTACGAGCAGTACTTC. The whole variable domain, filled in from reference TRBV5-1 and TRBJ2-7, reads KAGVTQTPRYLIKTRGQQVTLSCSPISGHRSVSWYQQTPGQGLQFLFEYFSETQRNKGNFPGRFSGRQFSNSRSEMNVSTLELGDSALYLCASSTGTSGRSSYEQYFGPGTRLTVT.